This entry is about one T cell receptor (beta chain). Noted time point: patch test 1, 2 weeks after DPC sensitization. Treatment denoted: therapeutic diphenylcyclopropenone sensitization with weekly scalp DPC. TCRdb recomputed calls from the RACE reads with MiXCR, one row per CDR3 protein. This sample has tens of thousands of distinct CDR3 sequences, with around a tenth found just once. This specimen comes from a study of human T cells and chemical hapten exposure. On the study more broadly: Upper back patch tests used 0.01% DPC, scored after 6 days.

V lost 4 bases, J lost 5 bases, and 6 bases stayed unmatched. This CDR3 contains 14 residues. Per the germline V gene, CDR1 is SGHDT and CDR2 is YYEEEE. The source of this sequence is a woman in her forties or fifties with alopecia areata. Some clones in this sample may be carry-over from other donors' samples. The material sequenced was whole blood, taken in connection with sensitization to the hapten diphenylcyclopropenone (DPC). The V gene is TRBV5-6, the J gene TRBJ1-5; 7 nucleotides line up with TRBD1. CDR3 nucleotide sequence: TGTGCCAGCAGCCATTACAGGGGCGATCAGCCCCAGCATTTT. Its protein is CASSHYRGDQPQHF.